This paragraph covers one TCR beta chain sequence. Antigen unknown. In the original processing: Sequence data from immunoSEQ were junction-only and lacked quality scores; consequently, filtering differed. This table comes from immunoSEQ multiplex PCR, and its TCRdb copy is limited to in-frame clones, with some not included. V, J and clone size are those of that table, while D and trimming were read from the DNA. The profile shows about 2 million clones, 95% of them singletons. V shed 5 bases, J shed 0 bases, and the junction held 7 bases outside the gene matches. CDR1 and CDR2 (germline): LNHDA, SQIVND (reference sequence). The length of the CDR3 is 16 residues. The data originate from a study of shared clonotypes between healthy human individuals. Overall study results and limits: Sampling used blood alone; tissue repertoires probably differ.

The chain is built from TRBV19 and TRBJ2-7, with 10 bases lining up with TRBD1. The sequence was obtained from a man between 18 and 29 years old in good health. The source material was naive CD4+ T cells sorted from blood. The subset: CD45RA+ positively selected. The CDR3 DNA reads TGTGCCAGTAGTCCCCGGACAGGGGGAAACTCCTACGAGCAGTACTTC. Protein sequence: CASSPRTGGNSYEQYF.